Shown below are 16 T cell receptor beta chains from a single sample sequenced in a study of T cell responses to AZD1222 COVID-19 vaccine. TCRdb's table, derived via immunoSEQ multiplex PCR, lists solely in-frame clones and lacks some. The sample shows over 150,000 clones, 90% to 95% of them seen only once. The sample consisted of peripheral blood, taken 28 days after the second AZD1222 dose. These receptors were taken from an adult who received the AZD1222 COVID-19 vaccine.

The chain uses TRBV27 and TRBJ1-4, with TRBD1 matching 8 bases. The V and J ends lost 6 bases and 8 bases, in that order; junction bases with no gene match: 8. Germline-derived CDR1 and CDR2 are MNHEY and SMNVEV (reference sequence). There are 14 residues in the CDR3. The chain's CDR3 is CASSGHRGEEKLFF. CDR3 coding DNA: TGTGCCAGCAGCGGCCACAGGGGGGAAGAAAAACTGTTTTTT.

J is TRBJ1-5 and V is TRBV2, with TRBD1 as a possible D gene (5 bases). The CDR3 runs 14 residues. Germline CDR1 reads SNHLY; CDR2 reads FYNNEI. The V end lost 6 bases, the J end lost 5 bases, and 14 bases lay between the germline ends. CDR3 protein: CASSLGVNDQPQHF. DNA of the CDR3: TGTGCCAGCAGCTTAGGGGTTAACGATCAGCCCCAGCATTTT. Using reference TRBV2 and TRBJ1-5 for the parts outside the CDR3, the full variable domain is EPEVTQTPSHQVTQMGQEVILRCVPISNHLYFYWYRQILGQKVEFLVSFYNNEISEKSEIFDDQFSVERPDGSNFTLKIRSTKLEDSAMYFCASSLGVNDQPQHFGDGTRLSIL.

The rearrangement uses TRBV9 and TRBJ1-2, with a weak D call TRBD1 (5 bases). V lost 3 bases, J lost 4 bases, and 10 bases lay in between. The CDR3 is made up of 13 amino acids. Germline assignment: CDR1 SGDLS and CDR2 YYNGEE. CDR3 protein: CASSAGEGYGYTF. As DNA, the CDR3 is TGTGCCAGCAGCGCGGGGGAGGGCTATGGCTACACCTTC.

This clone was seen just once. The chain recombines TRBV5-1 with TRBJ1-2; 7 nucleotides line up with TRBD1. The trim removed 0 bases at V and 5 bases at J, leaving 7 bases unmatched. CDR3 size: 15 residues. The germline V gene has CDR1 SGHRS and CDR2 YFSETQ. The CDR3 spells CASSLERGTAYGYTF. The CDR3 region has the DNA TGCGCCAGCAGCTTGGAGCGTGGGACAGCTTATGGCTACACCTTC.

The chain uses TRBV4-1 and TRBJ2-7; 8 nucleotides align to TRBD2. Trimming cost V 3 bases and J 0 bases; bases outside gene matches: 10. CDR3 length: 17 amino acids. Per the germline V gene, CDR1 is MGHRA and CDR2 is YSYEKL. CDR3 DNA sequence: TGCGCCAGCAGCCATATTCCCGGGACTAGGAGCTCCTACGAGCAGTACTTC. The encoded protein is CASSHIPGTRSSYEQYF.

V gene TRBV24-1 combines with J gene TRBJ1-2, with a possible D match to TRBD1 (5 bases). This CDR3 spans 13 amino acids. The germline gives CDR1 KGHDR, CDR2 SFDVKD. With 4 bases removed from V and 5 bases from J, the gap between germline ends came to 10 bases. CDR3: CATSEGEEYGYTF. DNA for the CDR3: TGTGCCACCAGTGAAGGGGAAGAGTATGGCTACACCTTC.

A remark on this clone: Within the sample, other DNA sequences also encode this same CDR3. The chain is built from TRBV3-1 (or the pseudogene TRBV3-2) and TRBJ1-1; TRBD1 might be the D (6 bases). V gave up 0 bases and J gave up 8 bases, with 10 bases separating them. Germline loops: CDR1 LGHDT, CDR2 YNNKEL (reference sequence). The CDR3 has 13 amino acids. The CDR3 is CASSQEGGTEAFF. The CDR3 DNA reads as TGTGCCAGCAGCCAAGAAGGGGGGACGGAAGCTTTCTTT.

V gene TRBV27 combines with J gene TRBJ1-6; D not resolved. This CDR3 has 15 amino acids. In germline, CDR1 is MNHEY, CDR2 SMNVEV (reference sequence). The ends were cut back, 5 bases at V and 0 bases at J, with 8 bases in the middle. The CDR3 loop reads CASSSFGSYNSPLHF. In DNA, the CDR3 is TGTGCCAGCAGTAGCTTTGGCTCCTATAATTCACCCCTCCACTTT.

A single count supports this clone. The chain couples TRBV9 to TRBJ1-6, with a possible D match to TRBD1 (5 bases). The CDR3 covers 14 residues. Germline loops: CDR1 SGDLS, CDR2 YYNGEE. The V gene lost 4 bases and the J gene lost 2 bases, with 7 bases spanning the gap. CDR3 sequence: CASSPGTYNSPLHF. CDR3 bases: TGTGCCAGCAGCCCAGGGACCTATAATTCACCCCTCCACTTT.

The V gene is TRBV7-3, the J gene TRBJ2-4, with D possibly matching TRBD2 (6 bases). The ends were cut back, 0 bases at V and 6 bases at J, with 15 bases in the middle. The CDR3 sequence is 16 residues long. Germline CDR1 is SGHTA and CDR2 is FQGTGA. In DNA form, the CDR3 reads TGTGCCAGCAGCTTAACGGGGGGACGGATGCGAAACATTCAGTACTTC. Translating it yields CASSLTGGRMRNIQYF.

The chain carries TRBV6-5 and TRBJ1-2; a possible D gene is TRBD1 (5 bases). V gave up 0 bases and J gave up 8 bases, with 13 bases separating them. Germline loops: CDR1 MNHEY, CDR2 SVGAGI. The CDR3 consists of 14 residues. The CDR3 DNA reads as TGTGCCAGCAGTTACTCCGGGACTCCGGGGGGCTACACCTTC. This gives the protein CASSYSGTPGGYTF.

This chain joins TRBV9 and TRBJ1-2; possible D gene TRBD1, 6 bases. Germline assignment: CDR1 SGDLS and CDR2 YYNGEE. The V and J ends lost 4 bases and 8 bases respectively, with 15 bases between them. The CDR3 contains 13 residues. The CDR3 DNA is TGTGCCAGCAGCTTCGGACAGAGGGGGGGCTACACCTTC. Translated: CASSFGQRGGYTF.

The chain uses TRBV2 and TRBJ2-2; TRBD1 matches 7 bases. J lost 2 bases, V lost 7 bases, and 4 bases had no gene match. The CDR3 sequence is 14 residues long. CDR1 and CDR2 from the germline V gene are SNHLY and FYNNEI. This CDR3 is CASKDRQNTGELFF. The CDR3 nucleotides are TGTGCCAGCAAGGACAGGCAAAACACCGGGGAGCTGTTTTTT.

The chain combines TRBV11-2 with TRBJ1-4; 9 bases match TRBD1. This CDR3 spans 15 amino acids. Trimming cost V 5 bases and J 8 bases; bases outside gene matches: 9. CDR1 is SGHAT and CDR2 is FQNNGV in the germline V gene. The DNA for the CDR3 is TGTGCCAGCAGCCCAGGACAGGGGAGGAGGGAAAAACTGTTTTTT. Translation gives CASSPGQGRREKLFF.

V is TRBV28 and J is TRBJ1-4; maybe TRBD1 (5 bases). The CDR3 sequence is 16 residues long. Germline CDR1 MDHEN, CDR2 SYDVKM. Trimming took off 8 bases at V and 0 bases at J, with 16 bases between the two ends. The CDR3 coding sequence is TGTGCCAGCCGAGGGCAGGACAAGGCAACTAATGAAAAACTGTTTTTT. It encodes CASRGQDKATNEKLFF.

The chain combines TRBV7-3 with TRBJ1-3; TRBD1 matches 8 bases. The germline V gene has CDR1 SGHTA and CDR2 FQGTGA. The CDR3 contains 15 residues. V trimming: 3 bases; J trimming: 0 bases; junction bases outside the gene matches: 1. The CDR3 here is CASSLGQASGNTIYF. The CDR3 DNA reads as TGTGCCAGCAGCTTGGGACAGGCCTCTGGAAACACCATATATTTT.